This is a list of T cell receptor beta chains from one sample in a study of blood T cell repertoires in COVID-19. The repertoire was sequenced with immunoSEQ multiplex PCR; TCRdb's copy has only in-frame clones and lacks some. The data show 350,000 to 500,000 clones, roughly 88% seen once. Sequencing input: PBMCs or T cells enriched from blood (not recorded which). The receptors derive from a woman aged 18-29 years who had been exposed to COVID-19. The CDR3 runs from the conserved cysteine through the conserved F or W. The D gene is left open where the match is weak. Clone size is not always given. Where it is, it says once, few, many or a class for expanded clones.

d_gene	abundance	j_gene	v_gene	CDR3nt	CDR3aa
TRBD1	NA	TRBJ1-4	TRBV27	TGTGCCAGCAGTTTAAGAGGTGGGACAGAGAATAATGAAAAACTGTTTTTT	CASSLRGGTENNEKLFF
NA	NA	TRBJ1-1	TRBV9	TGTGCCAGCAGCGCCCTGACACTGAACACTGAAGCTTTCTTT	CASSALTLNTEAFF
TRBD1	once	TRBJ1-2	TRBV19	TGTGCCAGTAGTTCCTCCGGGACAGGGGACCGCTATGGCTACACCTTC	CASSSSGTGDRYGYTF
TRBD1	NA	TRBJ2-7	TRBV11-2	TGTGCCAGCAGCTTTGGACAGGGGGGGTCCTACGAGCAGTACTTC	CASSFGQGGSYEQYF
NA	NA	TRBJ1-6	TRBV9	TGTGCCAGCAGCTTAGACAGCAATTCACCCCTCCACTTT	CASSLDSNSPLHF
NA	NA	TRBJ2-5	TRBV5-1	TGCGCCAGCAGCTTGTCGCATTTAGCAGGGGAGACCCAGTACTTC	CASSLSHLAGETQYF
NA	NA	TRBJ2-5	TRBV6-5	TGTGCCAGCAGTTACTCCCCGGGTGGGGAGACCCAGTACTTC	CASSYSPGGETQYF
NA	NA	TRBJ1-1	TRBV7-2	TGTGCCAGCAGCCCGAGGGCAGGGAGGGACACTGAAGCTTTCTTT	CASSPRAGRDTEAFF
NA	NA	TRBJ1-2	TRBV11-2	TGTGCCAGCAGCTCCTCGACAGTAGTGGGCTATGGCTACACCTTC	CASSSSTVVGYGYTF
TRBD1	once	TRBJ1-1	TRBV28	TGTGCCAGCACTCTGACAGGGAGTGACACTGAAGCTTTCTTT	CASTLTGSDTEAFF
TRBD2	NA	TRBJ2-7	TRBV4-2	TGTGCCAGCAGCCAAGATGTTTTTAGCGGGAGTACCGAGCAGTACTTC	CASSQDVFSGSTEQYF